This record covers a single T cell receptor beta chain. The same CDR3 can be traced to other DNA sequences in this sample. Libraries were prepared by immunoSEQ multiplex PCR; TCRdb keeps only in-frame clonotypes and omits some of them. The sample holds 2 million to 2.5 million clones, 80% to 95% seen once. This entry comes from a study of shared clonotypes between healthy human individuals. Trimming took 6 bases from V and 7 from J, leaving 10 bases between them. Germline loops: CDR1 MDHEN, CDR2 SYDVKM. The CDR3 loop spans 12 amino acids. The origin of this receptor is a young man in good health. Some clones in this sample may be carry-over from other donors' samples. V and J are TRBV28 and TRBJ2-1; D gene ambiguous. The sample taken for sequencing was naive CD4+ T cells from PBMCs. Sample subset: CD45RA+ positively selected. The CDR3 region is CASSLLLNEQFF. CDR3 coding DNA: TGTGCCAGCAGCCTCCTCCTTAATGAGCAGTTCTTC.